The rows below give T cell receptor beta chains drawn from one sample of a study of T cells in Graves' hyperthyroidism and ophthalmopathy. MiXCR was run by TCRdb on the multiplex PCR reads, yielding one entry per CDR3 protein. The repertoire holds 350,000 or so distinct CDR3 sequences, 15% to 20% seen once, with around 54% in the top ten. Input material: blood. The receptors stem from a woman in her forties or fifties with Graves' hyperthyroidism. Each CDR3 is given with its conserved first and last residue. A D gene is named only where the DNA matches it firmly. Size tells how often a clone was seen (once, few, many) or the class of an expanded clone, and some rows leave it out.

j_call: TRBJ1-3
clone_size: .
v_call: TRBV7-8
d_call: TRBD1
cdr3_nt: TGTGCCAGCGGACCTACAGGGGCGGCAAACACCATATATTTT
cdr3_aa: CASGPTGAANTIYF

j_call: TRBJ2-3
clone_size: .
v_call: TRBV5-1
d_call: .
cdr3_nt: TGCGCCAGCAGCTTTAGCGGCCCTAGCACAGATACGCAGTATTTT
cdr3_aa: CASSFSGPSTDTQYF

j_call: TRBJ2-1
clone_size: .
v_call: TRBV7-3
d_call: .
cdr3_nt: TGTGCCAGCAGTGAAATGGGCTACGAGCAGTTCTTC
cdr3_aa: CASSEMGYEQFF

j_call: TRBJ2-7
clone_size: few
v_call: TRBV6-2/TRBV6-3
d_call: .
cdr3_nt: TGTGCCAGCACTCAGATCCCCTACGAGCAGTACTTC
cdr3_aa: CASTQIPYEQYF

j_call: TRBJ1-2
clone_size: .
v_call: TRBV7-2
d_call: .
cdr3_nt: TGTGCCAGCAGCTTAGCAATCGGGGATATGGGCTACACCTTC
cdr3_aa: CASSLAIGDMGYTF

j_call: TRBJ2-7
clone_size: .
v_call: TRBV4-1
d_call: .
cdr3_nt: TGCGCCAGCAGCCAAGTTACGGGTATCTACGAGCAGTACTTC
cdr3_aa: CASSQVTGIYEQYF

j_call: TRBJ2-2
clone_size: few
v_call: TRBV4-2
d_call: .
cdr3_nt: TGTGCCAGCAGCCAAGAGGGGCTGGGCACCGGGGAGCTGTTTTTT
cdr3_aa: CASSQEGLGTGELFF

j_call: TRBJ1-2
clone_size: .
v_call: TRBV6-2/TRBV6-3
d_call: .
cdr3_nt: TGTGCCAGCATGTCGGCAGGGCCTAACTATGGCTACACCTTC
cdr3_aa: CASMSAGPNYGYTF

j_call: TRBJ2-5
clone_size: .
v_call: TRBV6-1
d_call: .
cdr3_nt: TGTGCCAGCAGTTCATCCTTGGACAGACAAGAGACCCAGTACTTC
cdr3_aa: CASSSSLDRQETQYF

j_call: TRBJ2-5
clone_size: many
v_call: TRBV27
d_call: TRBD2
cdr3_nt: TGTGCCAGCAGTGACGGACTAGCGGGGGGGAGTCGGTCCCAGTACTTC
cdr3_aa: CASSDGLAGGSRSQYF

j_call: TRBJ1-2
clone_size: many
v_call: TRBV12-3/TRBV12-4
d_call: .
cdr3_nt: TGTGCCAGCATTAAGGGGGACGGGAACTATGGCTACACCTTC
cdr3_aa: CASIKGDGNYGYTF

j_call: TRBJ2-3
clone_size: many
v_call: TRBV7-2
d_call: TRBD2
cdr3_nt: TGTGCCAGCAGCTCGGGACTAGCGGGGACCGGAGATACGCAGTATTTT
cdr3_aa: CASSSGLAGTGDTQYF

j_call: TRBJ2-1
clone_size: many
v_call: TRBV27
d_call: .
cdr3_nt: TGTGCCAGCAGTTCCGGTGCTGAGCAGTTCTTC
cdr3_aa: CASSSGAEQFF

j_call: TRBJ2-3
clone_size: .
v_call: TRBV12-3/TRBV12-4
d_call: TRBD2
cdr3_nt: TGTGCCAGCAGTTTATCGTACAGCGGGGGGCGTGGTACAGATACGCAGTATTTT
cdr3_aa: CASSLSYSGGRGTDTQYF

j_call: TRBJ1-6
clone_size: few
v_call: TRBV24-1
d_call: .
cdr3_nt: TGTGCCACCAGTGACCCAACGACGCAAATGAGCTCCTATAATTCACCCCTCCACTTT
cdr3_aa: CATSDPTTQMSSYNSPLHF

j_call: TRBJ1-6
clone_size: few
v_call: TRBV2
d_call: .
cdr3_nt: TGTGCCAGCAATTGGGGCCGAGACTCCAAATCACCCCTCCACTTT
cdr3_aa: CASNWGRDSKSPLHF

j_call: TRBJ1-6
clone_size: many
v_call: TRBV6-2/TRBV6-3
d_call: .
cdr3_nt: TGTGCCAGCAGTTATAATTCACCCCTCCACTTT
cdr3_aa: CASSYNSPLHF

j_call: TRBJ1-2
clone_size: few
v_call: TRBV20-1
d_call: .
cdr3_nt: TGCAGTGCTTTGGACAACTATGGCTACACCTTC
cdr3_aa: CSALDNYGYTF

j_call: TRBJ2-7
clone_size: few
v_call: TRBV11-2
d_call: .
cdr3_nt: TGTGCCAGCAGCTTAGGGCCCGGGACACACGAGCAGTACTTC
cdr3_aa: CASSLGPGTHEQYF

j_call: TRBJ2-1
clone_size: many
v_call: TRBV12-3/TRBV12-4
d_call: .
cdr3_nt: TGTGCCATCACCGGCTCGTCCTACAATGAGCAGTTCTTC
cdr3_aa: CAITGSSYNEQFF

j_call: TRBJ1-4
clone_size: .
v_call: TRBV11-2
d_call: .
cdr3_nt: TGTGCCAGCAGCTTAGGGGTCGGGGCCTTTGAAAAACTGTTTTTT
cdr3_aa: CASSLGVGAFEKLFF

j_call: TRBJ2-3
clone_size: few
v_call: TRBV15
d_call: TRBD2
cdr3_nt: TGTGCCACCAGCGCGGGAGTGAAAGATACGCAGTATTTT
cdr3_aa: CATSAGVKDTQYF

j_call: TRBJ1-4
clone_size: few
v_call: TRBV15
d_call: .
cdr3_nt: TGTGCCACCAGCCGATCCGGGCAGGATAATGAAAAACTGTTTTTT
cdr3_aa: CATSRSGQDNEKLFF

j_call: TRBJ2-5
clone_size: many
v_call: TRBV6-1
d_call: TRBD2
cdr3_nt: TGTGCCAGCAGCCGGGACTACCTCCAAGAGACCCAGTACTTC
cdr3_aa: CASSRDYLQETQYF

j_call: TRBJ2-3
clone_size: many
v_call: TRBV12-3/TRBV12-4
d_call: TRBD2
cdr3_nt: TGTGCCAGCAGTTTTAGGGGGCTGGCGGGAGGGCGCTCGAGCACAGATACGCAGTATTTT
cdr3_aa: CASSFRGLAGGRSSTDTQYF

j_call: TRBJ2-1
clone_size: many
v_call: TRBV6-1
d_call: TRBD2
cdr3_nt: TGTGCCAGCAGTGAATTGGCGGGAGAGGCGGATGAGCAGTTCTTC
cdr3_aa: CASSELAGEADEQFF

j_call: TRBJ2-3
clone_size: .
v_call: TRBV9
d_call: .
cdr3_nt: TGTGCCAGCAGCCCCCCCGCAAGCGATACGCAGTATTTT
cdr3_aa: CASSPPASDTQYF

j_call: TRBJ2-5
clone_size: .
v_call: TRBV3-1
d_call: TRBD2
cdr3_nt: TGTGCCAGCAGCCGGGGACTAGCGGGAGGAGGGGGAGAGACCCAGTACTTC
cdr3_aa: CASSRGLAGGGGETQYF

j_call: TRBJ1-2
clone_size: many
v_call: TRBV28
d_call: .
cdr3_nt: TGTGCCAGCAGTGCGGACGGCAACTATGGCTACACCTTC
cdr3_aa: CASSADGNYGYTF

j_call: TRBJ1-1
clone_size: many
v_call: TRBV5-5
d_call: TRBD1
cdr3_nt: TGTGCCAGCAGCTCAGGACAGGGCCTCACTGAAGCTTTCTTT
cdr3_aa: CASSSGQGLTEAFF

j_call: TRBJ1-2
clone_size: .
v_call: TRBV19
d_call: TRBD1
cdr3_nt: TGTGCCAGTAGTACCCCGGGACAGGACTATGGCTACACCTTC
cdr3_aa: CASSTPGQDYGYTF

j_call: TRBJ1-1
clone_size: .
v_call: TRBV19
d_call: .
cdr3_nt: TGTGCCAGTTCTATGACAGACAACACTGAAGCTTTCTTT
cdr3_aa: CASSMTDNTEAFF

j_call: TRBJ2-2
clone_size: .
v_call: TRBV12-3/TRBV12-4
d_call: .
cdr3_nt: TGTGCCAGCAGGTCGACTAATCGCGGGGAGCTGTTTTTT
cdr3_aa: CASRSTNRGELFF

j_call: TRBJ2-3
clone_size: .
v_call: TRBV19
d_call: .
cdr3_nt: TGTACCAGTAGTGTTCAGATGGACCGCACAGATACGCAGTATTTT
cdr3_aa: CTSSVQMDRTDTQYF

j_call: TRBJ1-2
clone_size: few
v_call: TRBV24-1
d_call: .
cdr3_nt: TGTGCCACCACTCTTGGCCGGGAAAACTATGGCTACACCTTC
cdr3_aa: CATTLGRENYGYTF

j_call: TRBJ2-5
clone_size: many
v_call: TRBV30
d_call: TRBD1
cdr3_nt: TGTGCCTGGAGTCAGGGGGCTGGGGGAGAGACCCAGTACTTC
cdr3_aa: CAWSQGAGGETQYF

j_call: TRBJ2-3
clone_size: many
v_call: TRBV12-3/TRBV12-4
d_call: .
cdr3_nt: TGTGCCAGCAGTCTGATCAGCGGCACAGATACGCAGTATTTT
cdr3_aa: CASSLISGTDTQYF

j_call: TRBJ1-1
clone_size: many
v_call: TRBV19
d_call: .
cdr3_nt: TGTGCCAGTAGGGTGTCAGCTATGGGAGACTTGAACACTGAAGCTTTCTTT
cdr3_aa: CASRVSAMGDLNTEAFF

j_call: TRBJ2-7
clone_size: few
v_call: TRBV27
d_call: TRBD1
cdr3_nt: TGTGCCAGCAGTACAGGGGGATCCTACGAGCAGTACTTC
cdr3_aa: CASSTGGSYEQYF

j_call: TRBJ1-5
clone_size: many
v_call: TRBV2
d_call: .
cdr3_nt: TGTGCCAGCAGTGAAGCGGACCGGAATCAGCCCCAGCATTTT
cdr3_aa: CASSEADRNQPQHF

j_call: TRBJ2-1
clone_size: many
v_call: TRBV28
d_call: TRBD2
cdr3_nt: TGTGCCAGCAGTTCGGGACTAATCGACAATGAGCAGTTCTTC
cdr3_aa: CASSSGLIDNEQFF

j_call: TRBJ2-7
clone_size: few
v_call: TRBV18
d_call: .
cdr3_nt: TGTGCCAGCCACCCTAGGACGGTCCCCTACGAGCAGTACTTC
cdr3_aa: CASHPRTVPYEQYF

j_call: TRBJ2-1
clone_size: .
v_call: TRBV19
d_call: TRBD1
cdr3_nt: TGTGCCAGTAGTATAACCGGACAGGGCTTCAATGAGCAGTTCTTC
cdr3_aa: CASSITGQGFNEQFF

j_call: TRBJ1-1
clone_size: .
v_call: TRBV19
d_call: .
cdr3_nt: TGTGCCAGTAGTATAGTAGGGGTTGGGACTGAAGCTTTCTTT
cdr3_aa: CASSIVGVGTEAFF